This T cell receptor beta chain was sequenced during a study of blood T cell repertoires in COVID-19. Some clones are missing from TCRdb's copy, which holds only in-frame ones; the method was immunoSEQ multiplex PCR. The sample includes 150,000 to 200,000 clones, under 85% seen only once; the top ten take roughly 17%. V shed 6 bases and J 0 bases; nucleotides not matched to a gene: 4. This CDR3 comprises 14 residues. The germline V gene has CDR1 SGHTA and CDR2 FQGNSA. The V gene is TRBV7-2, the J gene TRBJ1-2; 7 positions match TRBD1. The origin of this receptor is a man between 60 and 70 years old with active or convalescent COVID-19. Source material: peripheral blood. Here the CDR3 reads CASRPGQSNYGYTF. CDR3 sequence (DNA): TGTGCCAGCAGGCCGGGACAGTCTAACTATGGCTACACCTTC.